This TCR beta chain was profiled in a study of cytomegalovirus exposure and HLA in healthy donors. Overall study findings and caveats: Per a prior analysis, the majority of TCR beta V segments were productive roughly 90% or roughly 30% of the time. In a later analysis, specific HLA alleles were associated with 15,000 to 20,000 TCR beta sequences at a 0.05 false discovery rate. Immune exposure information available was restricted to CMV serostatus. Altogether, 164 TCR beta chains were recorded as cytomegalovirus-associated.

Looked up from germline, CDR1 is SEHNR and CDR2 is FQNEAQ (reference sequence). The CDR3 covers 15 residues. V was cut by 3 bases and J by 2 bases, with 12 bases left in between. The PCR had 60 Vbeta and 13 Jbeta primers. Produced via immunoSEQ multiplex PCR; TCRdb's table is partial and in-frame only. The sample includes 150,000 to 200,000 clones, approximately 80% of them seen just once. In regard to this clone: The antigen remains unidentified.

J is TRBJ2-3 and V is TRBV7-9, with D possibly TRBD1 on 6 matching bases. The TCR was taken from a man between 18 and 29 years old in good health and CMV-seronegative. The sequenced material came from PBMCs. This CDR3 reads CASSFVQGNTDTQYF. CDR3 DNA sequence: TGTGCCAGCAGCTTCGTTCAGGGGAACACAGATACGCAGTATTTT.